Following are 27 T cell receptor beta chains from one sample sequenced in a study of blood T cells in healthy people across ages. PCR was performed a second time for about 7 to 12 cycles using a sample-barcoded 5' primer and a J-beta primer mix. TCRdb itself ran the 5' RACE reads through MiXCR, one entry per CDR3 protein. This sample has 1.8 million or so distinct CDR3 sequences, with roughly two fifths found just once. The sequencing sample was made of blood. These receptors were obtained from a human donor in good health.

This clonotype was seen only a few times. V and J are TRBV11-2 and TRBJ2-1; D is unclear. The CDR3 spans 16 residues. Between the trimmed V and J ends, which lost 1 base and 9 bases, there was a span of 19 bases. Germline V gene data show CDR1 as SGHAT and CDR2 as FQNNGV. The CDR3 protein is CASSLGAQALYGEQFF. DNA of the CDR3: TGTGCCAGCAGCTTAGGAGCCCAGGCATTATATGGTGAGCAGTTCTTC.

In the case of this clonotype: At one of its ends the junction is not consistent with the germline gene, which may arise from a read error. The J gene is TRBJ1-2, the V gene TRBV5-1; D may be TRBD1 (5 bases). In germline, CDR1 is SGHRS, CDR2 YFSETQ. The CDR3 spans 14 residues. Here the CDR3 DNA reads TGCGCCAGCAGCTTGGGGCGACAGTACTATGGCCACACCTTC. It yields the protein CASSLGRQYYGHTF. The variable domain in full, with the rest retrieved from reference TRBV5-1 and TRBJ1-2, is KAGVTQTPRYLIKTRGQQVTLSCSPISGHRSVSWYQQTPGQGLQFLFEYFSETQRNKGNFPGRFSGRQFSNSRSEMNVSTLELGDSALYLCASSLGRQYYGHTFGSGTRLTVV.

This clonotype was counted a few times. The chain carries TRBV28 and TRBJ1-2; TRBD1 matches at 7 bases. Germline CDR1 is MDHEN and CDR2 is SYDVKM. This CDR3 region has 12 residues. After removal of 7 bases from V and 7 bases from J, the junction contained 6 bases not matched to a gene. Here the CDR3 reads CASNSGGGGYTF. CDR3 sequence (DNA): TGTGCCAGCAACTCAGGGGGTGGTGGCTACACCTTC.

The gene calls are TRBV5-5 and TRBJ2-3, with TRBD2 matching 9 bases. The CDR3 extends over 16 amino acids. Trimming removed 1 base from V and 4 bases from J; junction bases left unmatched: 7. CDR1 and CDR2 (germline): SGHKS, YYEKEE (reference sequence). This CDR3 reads CASSLLRGGMSDTQYF. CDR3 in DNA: TGTGCCAGCAGCTTGTTGCGGGGGGGGATGTCAGATACGCAGTATTTT.

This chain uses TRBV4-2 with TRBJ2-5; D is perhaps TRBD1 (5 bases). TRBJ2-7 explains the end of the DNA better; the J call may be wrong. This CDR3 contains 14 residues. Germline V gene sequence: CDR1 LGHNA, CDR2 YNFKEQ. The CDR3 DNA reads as TGTGCCAGAAGACGACAGACAATGTGCGGCGAGCAGTACTTC. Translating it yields CARRRQTMCGEQYF.

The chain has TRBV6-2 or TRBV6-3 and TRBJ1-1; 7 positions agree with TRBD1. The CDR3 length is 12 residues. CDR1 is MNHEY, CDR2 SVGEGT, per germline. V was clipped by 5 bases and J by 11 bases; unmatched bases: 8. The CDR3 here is CASSTDRVGAFF. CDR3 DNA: TGTGCCAGCAGTACTGACAGGGTTGGGGCTTTCTTT.

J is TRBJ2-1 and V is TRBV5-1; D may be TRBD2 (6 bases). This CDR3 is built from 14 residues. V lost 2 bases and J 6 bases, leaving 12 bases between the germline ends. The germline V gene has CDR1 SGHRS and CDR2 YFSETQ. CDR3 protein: CASSLGGVVNEQFF. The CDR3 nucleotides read TGCGCCAGCAGCTTAGGCGGGGTAGTCAATGAGCAGTTCTTC.

As DNA, the CDR3 is TGTGCCAGCAGCTTAGTGGCCGTAACTAGCACAGATACGCAGTATTTT. This encodes CASSLVAVTSTDTQYF. The chain joins TRBV7-2 to TRBJ2-3; D remains unclear. Trimming took off 1 base at V and 0 bases at J, with 11 bases between the two ends. From germline, CDR1 is SGHTA and CDR2 FQGNSA. CDR3 length: 16 residues.

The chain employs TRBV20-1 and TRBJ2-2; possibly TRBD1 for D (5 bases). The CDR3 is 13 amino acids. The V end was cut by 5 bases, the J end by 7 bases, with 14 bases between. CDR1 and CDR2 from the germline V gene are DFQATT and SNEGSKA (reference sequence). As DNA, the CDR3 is TGCAGTGCTCGCAGGGCGGCCCACGGGGAGCTGTTTTTT. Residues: CSARRAAHGELFF.

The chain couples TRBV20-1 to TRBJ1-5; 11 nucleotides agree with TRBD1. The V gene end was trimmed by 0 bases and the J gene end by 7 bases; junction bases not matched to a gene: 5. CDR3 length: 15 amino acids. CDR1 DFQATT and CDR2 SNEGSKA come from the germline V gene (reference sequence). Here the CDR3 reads CSARDWTGGDQPQHF. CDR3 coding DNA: TGCAGTGCTAGAGATTGGACAGGGGGCGACCAGCCCCAGCATTTT.

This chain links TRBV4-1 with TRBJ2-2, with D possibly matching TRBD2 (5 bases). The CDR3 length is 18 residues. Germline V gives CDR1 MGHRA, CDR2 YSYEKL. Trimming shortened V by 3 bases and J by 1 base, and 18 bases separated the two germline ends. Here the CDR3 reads CASSHHVVRVRNTGELFF. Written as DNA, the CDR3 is TGCGCCAGCAGCCACCACGTTGTGCGGGTTCGGAACACCGGGGAGCTGTTTTTT.

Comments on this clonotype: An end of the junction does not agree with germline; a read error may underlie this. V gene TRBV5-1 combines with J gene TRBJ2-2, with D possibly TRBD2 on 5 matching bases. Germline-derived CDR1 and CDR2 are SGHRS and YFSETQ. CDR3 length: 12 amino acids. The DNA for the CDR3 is TGCGCCAGCAGCACCAACACCGGGGAGCTGATTTTT. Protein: CASSTNTGELIF.

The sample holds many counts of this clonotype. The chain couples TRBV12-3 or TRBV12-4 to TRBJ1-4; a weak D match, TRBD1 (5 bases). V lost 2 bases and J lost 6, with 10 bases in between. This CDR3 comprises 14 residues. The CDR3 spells CASSLSSGHEKLFF. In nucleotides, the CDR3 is TGTGCCAGCAGTTTATCCTCAGGGCATGAAAAACTGTTTTTT.

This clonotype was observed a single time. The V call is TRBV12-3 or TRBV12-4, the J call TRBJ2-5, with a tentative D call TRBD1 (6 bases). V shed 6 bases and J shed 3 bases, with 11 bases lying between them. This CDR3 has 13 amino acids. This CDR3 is CASSNREEETQYF. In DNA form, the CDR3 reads TGTGCCAGCAGCAACAGGGAAGAAGAGACCCAGTACTTC.

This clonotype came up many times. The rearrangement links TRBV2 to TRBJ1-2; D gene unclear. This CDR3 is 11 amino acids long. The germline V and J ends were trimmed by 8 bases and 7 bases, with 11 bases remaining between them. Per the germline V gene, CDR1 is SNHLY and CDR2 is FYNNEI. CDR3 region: CASGKIPGYTF. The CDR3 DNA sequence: TGTGCCAGCGGGAAGATTCCTGGCTACACCTTC.

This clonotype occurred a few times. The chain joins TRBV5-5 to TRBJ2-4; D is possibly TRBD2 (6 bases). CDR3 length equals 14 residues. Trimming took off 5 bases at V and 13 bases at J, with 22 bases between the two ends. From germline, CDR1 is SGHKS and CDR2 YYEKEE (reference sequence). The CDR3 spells CASRPGLILLEQYF. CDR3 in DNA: TGTGCCAGCAGACCGGGACTCATTCTGTTGGAGCAGTACTTC.

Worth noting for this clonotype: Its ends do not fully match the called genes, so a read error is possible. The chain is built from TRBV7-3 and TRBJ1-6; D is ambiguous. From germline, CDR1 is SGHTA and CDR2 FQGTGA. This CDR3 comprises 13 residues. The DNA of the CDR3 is TGTGCCAGCAGCTTGGGAGTAAGGTCACCCCTTCACTTT. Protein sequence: CASSLGVRSPLHF.

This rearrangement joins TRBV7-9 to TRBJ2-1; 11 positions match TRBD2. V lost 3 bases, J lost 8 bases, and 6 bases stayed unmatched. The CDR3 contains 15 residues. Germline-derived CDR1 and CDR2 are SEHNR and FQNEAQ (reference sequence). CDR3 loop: CASSFIAGGTDEQFF. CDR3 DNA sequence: TGTGCCAGCAGCTTCATAGCGGGGGGGACGGATGAGCAGTTCTTC.

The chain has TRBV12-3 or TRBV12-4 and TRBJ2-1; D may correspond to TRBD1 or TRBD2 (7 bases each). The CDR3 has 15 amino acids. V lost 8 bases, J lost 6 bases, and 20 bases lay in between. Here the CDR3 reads CASGGGKTGVNEQFF. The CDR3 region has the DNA TGTGCCAGCGGGGGGGGAAAAACAGGGGTCAATGAGCAGTTCTTC.

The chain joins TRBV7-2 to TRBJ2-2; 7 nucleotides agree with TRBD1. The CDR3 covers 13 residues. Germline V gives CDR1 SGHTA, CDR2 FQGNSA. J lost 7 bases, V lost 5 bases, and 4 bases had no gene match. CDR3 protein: CASSHQGVGELFF. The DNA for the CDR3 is TGTGCCAGCAGCCATCAGGGGGTCGGGGAGCTGTTTTTT.

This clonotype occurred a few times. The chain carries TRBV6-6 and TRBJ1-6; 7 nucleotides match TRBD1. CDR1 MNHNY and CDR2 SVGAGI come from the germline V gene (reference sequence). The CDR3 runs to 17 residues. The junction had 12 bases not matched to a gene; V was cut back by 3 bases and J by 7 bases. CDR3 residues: CASSYGPTGTENSPLHF. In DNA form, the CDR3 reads TGTGCCAGCAGTTATGGACCCACCGGGACAGAAAATTCACCCCTCCACTTT.

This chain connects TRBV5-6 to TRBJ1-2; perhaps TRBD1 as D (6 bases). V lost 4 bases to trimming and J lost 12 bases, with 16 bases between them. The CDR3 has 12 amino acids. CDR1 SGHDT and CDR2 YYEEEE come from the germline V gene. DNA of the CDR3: TGTGCCAGCAGCACAGGGTCGATAGGCCACACCTTC. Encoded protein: CASSTGSIGHTF.

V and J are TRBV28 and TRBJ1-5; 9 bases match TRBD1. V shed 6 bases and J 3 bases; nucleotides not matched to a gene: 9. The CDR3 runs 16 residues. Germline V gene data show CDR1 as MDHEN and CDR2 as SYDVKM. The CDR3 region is CASSLHRGLVNQPQHF. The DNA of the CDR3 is TGTGCCAGCAGCTTACACAGGGGGCTAGTCAATCAGCCCCAGCATTTT.

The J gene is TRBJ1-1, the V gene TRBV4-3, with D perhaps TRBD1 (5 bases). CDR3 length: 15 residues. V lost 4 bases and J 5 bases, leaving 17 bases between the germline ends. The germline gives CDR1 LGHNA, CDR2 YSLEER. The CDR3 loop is CASSLTTGLGTEAFF. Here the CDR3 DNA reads TGCGCCAGCAGCCTCACAACGGGGCTGGGGACTGAAGCTTTCTTT.

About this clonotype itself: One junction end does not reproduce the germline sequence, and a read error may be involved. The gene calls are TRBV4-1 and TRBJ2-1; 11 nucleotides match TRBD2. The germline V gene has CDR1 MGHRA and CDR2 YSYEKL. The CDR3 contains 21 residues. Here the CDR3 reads CASSSPRAPSPTSGELVERFF. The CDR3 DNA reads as TGCGCCAGCAGCTCGCCCAGAGCCCCCAGCCCGACTAGCGGGGAGTTAGTGGAGCGGTTCTTC.

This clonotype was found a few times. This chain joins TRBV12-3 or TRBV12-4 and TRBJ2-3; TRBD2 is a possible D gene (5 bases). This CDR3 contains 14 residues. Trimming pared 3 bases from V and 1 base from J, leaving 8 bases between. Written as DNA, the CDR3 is TGTGCCAGCAGTTTTCAAGCGGGCACAGATACGCAGTATTTT. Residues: CASSFQAGTDTQYF.

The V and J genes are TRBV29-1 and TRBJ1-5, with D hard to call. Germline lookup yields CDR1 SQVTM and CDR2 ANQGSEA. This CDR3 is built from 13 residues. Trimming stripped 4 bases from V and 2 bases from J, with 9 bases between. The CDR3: CSVVERGNQPQHF. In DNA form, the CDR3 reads TGCAGCGTTGTGGAGAGGGGCAATCAGCCCCAGCATTTT.